The present TCR beta chain was sequenced within a study of blood T cell repertoires in COVID-19. By share, this clone counts as medium-sized (0.01 to 0.1%). The germline V gene encodes CDR1 MNHEY and CDR2 SVGAGI. This CDR3 is built from 16 residues. Trimming stripped 0 bases from V and 5 bases from J, with 14 bases between. Some clones are missing from TCRdb's copy, which holds only in-frame ones; the method was immunoSEQ multiplex PCR. The sample lists roughly 55,000 clones, roughly 87% occurring once. This sequence joins TRBV6-5 and TRBJ2-1; perhaps TRBD2 as D (5 bases). This sequence originates from a woman aged 55-70 years with acute or convalescent COVID-19. Material for sequencing was peripheral blood. For the CDR3, the DNA is TGTGCCAGCAGTTACTCGGTCATCGCGGGTCACAATGAGCAGTTCTTC. It is translated as CASSYSVIAGHNEQFF.